A single sample gave rise to the 8 T cell receptor beta chains below, sequenced in a study of radiotherapy plus CTLA-4 blockade in lung cancer. The assay was immunoSEQ multiplex PCR, and TCRdb's table has in-frame clones only and misses some. The sample holds tens of thousands of clones, roughly 75% seen once. This material consisted of peripheral blood, taken from a patient treated with radiotherapy plus ipilimumab. These receptors came from a human donor with non-small cell lung cancer who had a complete response to radiotherapy plus ipilimumab.

CDR3 coding DNA: TGTGCCTGGGTTGGGACTGCTCTTGGAAACACCATATATTTT. Amino acid sequence: CAWVGTALGNTIYF. The J gene is TRBJ1-3, the V gene TRBV30, with D maybe TRBD1 (5 bases). The CDR3 is made up of 14 amino acids. V lost 5 bases to trimming and J lost 3 bases, with 14 bases between them. CDR1 and CDR2 from the germline V gene are GTSNPN and SVGIG (reference sequence).

V gene TRBV30 combines with J gene TRBJ2-1; 11 nucleotides agree with TRBD2. This CDR3 has 15 amino acids. The V and J ends lost 5 bases and 3 bases, in that order; junction bases with no gene match: 6. Germline CDR1 reads GTSNPN; CDR2 reads SVGIG (reference sequence). CDR3 amino acids: CAWGGTSGFYNEQFF. CDR3 coding DNA: TGTGCCTGGGGGGGGACTAGCGGTTTCTACAATGAGCAGTTCTTC. Complete variable domain (other parts from reference TRBV30 and TRBJ2-1): SQTIHQWPATLVQPVGSPLSLECTVEGTSNPNLYWYRQAAGRGLQLLFYSVGIGQISSEVPQNLSASRPQDRQFILSSKKLLLSDSGFYLCAWGGTSGFYNEQFFGPGTRLTVL.

The gene calls are TRBV15 and TRBJ1-5; tentatively, D is TRBD1 (5 bases). V was shortened by 0 bases and J by 2 bases, with 11 bases between the two germline ends. Germline CDR1 and CDR2: LNHNV and YYDKDF (reference sequence). This CDR3 contains 16 residues. The DNA of the CDR3 is TGTGCCACCAGCAGAGAAAGGGGCAGGGGCAATCAGCCCCAGCATTTT. Its protein is CATSRERGRGNQPQHF.

V and J are TRBV28 and TRBJ2-3, with TRBD1 matching 9 bases. Per the germline V gene, CDR1 is MDHEN and CDR2 is SYDVKM. CDR3 size: 15 residues. V lost 5 bases to trimming and J lost 8 bases; unmatched junction nucleotides: 11. CDR3 region: CASSRTGARTGTQYF. DNA of the CDR3: TGTGCCAGCAGTAGGACAGGGGCCCGCACGGGTACGCAGTATTTT.

The chain carries TRBV9 and TRBJ2-7; D is uncertain. Trimming took 0 bases from V and 6 from J, leaving 10 bases between them. The CDR3 loop spans 13 amino acids. Germline V CDR1 and CDR2: SGDLS, YYNGEE. CDR3 coding DNA: TGTGCCAGCAGCGTAGGGAAAGGGCTCGAGCAGTACGTC. Protein sequence: CASSVGKGLEQYV.

This rearrangement joins TRBV9 to TRBJ1-3; D may be TRBD1 (5 bases). V was trimmed by 0 bases and J by 4 bases, leaving 14 bases between them. The CDR3 is 16 amino acids. Germline assignment: CDR1 SGDLS and CDR2 YYNGEE. The CDR3 protein is CASSVEGRVRGNTIYF. The CDR3 DNA reads TGTGCCAGCAGCGTAGAGGGCAGGGTGAGAGGAAACACCATATATTTT.

As to this clone: This likely comes from a read error, as the CDR3 has no conserved phenylalanine or tryptophan at its end. The rearrangement uses TRBV30 and TRBJ1-4, with D hard to call. V was pared by 7 bases and J by 7 bases, with 16 bases between. This CDR3 spans 13 amino acids. The germline V gene encodes CDR1 GTSNPN and CDR2 SVGIG (reference sequence). The CDR3 is CAYSEVVGEKLFL. As DNA, the CDR3 is TGTGCCTACTCGGAGGTGGTTGGTGAAAAACTGTTTCTT.

This clone was detected a few times. The J gene is TRBJ2-1, the V gene TRBV7-8; 11 positions match TRBD1. This CDR3 is 15 amino acids long. The germline V gene encodes CDR1 SGHVS and CDR2 FQNEAQ. The junction had 10 bases not matched to a gene; V was cut back by 5 bases and J by 10 bases. The CDR3 region is CASSQRGQGAKEQFF. The CDR3 region has the DNA TGTGCCAGCAGCCAACGCGGACAGGGGGCAAAAGAGCAGTTCTTC.